This entry features one TCR beta chain sequence. The data originate from a study of human versus mouse CDR3 diversity and MHC coevolution. Sorting isolated naive CD4 T cells lacking CD45RO and expressing CD62L. Using immunoSEQ multiplex PCR, the repertoire was profiled, and TCRdb retains in-frame clones only, with some absent. The data hold about 83,000 clones, with around 90% observed a single time. This CDR3 region has 16 residues. Germline assignment: CDR1 MDHEN and CDR2 SYDVKM. V lost 4 bases to trimming and J lost 0 bases; unmatched junction nucleotides: 9. The receptor comes from a person between 25 and 75 years old in good health. The specimen sequenced was naive CD4+ T cells from blood. Subset noted: CD45RO-negative CD62L-positive naive CD4 T cells. This sequence joins TRBV28 and TRBJ2-7, with 7 bases aligning to TRBD1. CDR3 sequence reads: CASSSPSTGSSYEQYF. The CDR3 region has the DNA TGTGCCAGCAGTTCCCCGTCGACAGGGAGCTCCTACGAGCAGTACTTC.